This TCR beta chain was identified in a study of metastatic and nonmetastatic thyroid tumors. Study summary: Repertoire data that came from the blood and tumor or nodule tissue of malignant and benign thyroid patients were compared.

Patients had received no treatment of any kind before thyroid surgery. In the original processing: The distant-metastasis classifier for papillary thyroid cancer was built from CDR3 differences across clinicopathological groups. MiXCR re-clonotyped the PCR reads for TCRdb. The V and J calls come from TCRdb's annotation, not from the publication. The data show 45,000 or so clones, about 4.2% seen once. The CDR3 spans 13 residues. Germline CDR1 is KGHSH and CDR2 is LQKENI. Trimming took 2 bases from V and 6 from J, leaving 8 bases between them. This clone was seen only a few times. The same CDR3 arises from other DNA sequences in this sample as well.

Sequencing used blood. The source of this sequence is a female donor with papillary thyroid cancer or a benign thyroid nodule (not recorded which). Some clones in this sample may be carry-over from other donors' samples. The chain carries TRBV18 and TRBJ2-1, with D possibly being TRBD1 (6 bases). The CDR3 here is CASSPGQTNEQFF. The CDR3 nucleotides read TGTGCCAGCTCACCAGGACAGACCAATGAGCAGTTCTTC.